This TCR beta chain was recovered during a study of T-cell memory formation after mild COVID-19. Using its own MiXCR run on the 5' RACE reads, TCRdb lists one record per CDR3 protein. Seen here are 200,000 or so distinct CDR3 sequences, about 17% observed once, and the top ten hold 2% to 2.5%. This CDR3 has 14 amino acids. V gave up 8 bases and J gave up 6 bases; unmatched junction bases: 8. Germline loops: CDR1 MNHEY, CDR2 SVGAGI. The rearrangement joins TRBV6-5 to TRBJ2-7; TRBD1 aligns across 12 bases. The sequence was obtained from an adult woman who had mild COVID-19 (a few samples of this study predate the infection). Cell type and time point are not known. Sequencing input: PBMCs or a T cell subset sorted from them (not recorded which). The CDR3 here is CASSGDRGPGEQYF. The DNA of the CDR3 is TGTGCCAGCTCCGGGGACAGGGGGCCTGGCGAGCAGTACTTC.